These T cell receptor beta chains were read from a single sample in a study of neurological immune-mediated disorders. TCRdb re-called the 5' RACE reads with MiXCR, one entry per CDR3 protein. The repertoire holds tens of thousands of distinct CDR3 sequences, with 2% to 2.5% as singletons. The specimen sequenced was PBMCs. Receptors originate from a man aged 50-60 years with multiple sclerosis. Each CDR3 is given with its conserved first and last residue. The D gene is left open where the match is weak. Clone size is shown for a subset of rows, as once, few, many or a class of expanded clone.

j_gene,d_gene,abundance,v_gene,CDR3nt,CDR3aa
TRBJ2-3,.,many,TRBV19,TGTGCCAGTAGTATTGAAGGGAGGCTCGGAGATACGCAGTATTTT,CASSIEGRLGDTQYF
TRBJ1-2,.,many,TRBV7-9,TGTGCCAGCAGCTTAGGATCAGGCGGAGGCTATGGCTACACCTTC,CASSLGSGGGYGYTF
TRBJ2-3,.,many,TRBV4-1,TGCGCCAGCAGCAATCTCCTCGGGGACCCATATACGCAGTATTTT,CASSNLLGDPYTQYF
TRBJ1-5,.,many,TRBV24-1,TGTGCCACCAGTGATTCTGCTTCGCCCAATCAGCCCCAGCATTTT,CATSDSASPNQPQHF
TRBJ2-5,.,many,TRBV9,TGTGCCAGCAGCACTCCGGTCGGCCAGGGTGAAGAGACCCAGTACTTC,CASSTPVGQGEETQYF
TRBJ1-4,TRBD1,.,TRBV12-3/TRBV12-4,TGTGCCAGCAGTTTTTCGGGACAGGCCTCGGAAAAACTGTTTTTT,CASSFSGQASEKLFF
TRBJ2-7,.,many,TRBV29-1,TGCAGCGTTGAAGTTGAGTCCTCCTACGAGCAGTACTTC,CSVEVESSYEQYF
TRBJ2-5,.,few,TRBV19,TGTGCCAGTAGTATTATGAGGGCCCGACAAGAGACCCAGTACTTC,CASSIMRARQETQYF
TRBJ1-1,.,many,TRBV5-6,TGTGCCAGCAGCTTGGCAGCCACGGCCCGTGAGGCTTTCTTT,CASSLAATAREAFF
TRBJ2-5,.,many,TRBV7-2,TGTGCCAGCAGCCCGGGGTCCCGGGGGGCCTATGGGACCCAGTACTTC,CASSPGSRGAYGTQYF
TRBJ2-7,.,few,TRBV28,TGTGCCAGCAGTTTTTCGAACACACACTCCTACGAGCAGTACTTC,CASSFSNTHSYEQYF
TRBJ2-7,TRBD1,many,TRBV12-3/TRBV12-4,TGTGCCAGCAGTCCGCCGGGACAGAGGATCGGGGAGCAGTACTTC,CASSPPGQRIGEQYF
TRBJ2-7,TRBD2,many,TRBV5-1,TGCGCCAGCAGCTTGGTGGCTAGCGGACCCTACGAGCAGTACTTC,CASSLVASGPYEQYF
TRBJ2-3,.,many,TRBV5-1,TGCGCCAGCAGCTTGGTAGGGGGAGCAGATACGCAGTATTTT,CASSLVGGADTQYF
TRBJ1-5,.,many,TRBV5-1,TGCGCCAGCAGCCCCCAGCCAGGGTATCAGCCCCAGCATTTT,CASSPQPGYQPQHF
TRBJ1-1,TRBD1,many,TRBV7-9,TGTGCCAGCAGCCAAACCCCCGGGACAGGGAATGGGAACACTGAAGCTTTCTTT,CASSQTPGTGNGNTEAFF
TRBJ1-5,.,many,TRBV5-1,TGCGCCAGCAGCTTGGATGGGAACGTTCAGCCCCAGCATTTT,CASSLDGNVQPQHF
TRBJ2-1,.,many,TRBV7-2,TGTGCCAGCAGCTTTGACACCGCGGGGGCTTACAATGAGCAGTTCTTC,CASSFDTAGAYNEQFF
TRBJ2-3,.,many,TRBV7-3,TGTGCCAGCAGCGAAGACTACCTTAGCACAGATACGCAGTATTTT,CASSEDYLSTDTQYF
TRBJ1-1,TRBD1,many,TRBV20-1,TGCAGTGCTAGTGGGGACAGGGAGGGCACTGAAGCTTTCTTT,CSASGDREGTEAFF
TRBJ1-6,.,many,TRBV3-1,TGTGCCAGCAGCCGGGAGCAGGATGGGTCACCCCTCCACTTT,CASSREQDGSPLHF
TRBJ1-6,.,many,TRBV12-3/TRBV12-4,TGTGCCAGCAGACGGGACGCGGTCGGGAATTCACCCCTCCACTTT,CASRRDAVGNSPLHF
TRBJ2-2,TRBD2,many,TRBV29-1,TGCAGCGTTGTAGGTAGCGGGGGGGCCACCGGGGAGCTGTTTTTT,CSVVGSGGATGELFF
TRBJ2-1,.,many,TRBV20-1,TGCAGTGCTACAGGGGAAACCTCCTACAATGAGCAGTTCTTC,CSATGETSYNEQFF
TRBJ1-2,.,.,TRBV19,TGTGCCAGTAGATGGACAGACCTGGGCGCCTATGGCTACACCTTC,CASRWTDLGAYGYTF
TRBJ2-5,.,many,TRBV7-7,TGTGCTAGCAGCTCGGCAGGGGCTACTCAAGAGACCCAGTACTTC,CASSSAGATQETQYF
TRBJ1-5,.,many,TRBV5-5,TGTGCCAGCAGCTTGGACAGGGGCAATCAGCCCCAGCATTTT,CASSLDRGNQPQHF
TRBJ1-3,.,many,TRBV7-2,TGTGCCAGCAGCTTAAGAGGGGCCGGAAACACCATATATTTT,CASSLRGAGNTIYF
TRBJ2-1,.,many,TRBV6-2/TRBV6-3,TGTGCCAGCAGTTCCACTCAGGCCTCCTACAATGAGCAGTTCTTC,CASSSTQASYNEQFF